A selection of T cell receptor beta chains follows, all from one sample in a study of low-dose radiotherapy and immunotherapy resistance in tumors. Each CDR3 protein gets one entry after TCRdb re-called the reads with MiXCR. Of approximately 52,000 distinct CDR3 sequences in the sample, roughly a third were seen once. Material: PBMCs, obtained after low-dose radiotherapy plus immunotherapy. The receptors come from a male donor with rectosigmoid adenocarcinoma. CDR3s include the opening cysteine and the closing phenylalanine or tryptophan. Fields, in order: J gene, clone size, V gene, D gene, CDR3 protein, CDR3 DNA. D genes are given only for firm matches. For some rows the clone size is stated as once, few or many, or as a class when expanded; others skip it.

>TRBJ2-7|many|TRBV7-2|-
CASSLAGNNEQYF
TGTGCCAGCAGCTTAGCAGGGAATAACGAGCAGTACTTC
>TRBJ2-1|many|TRBV4-1|TRBD1
CASSLGQGSYNEQFF
TGCGCCAGCAGCCTAGGACAGGGGTCCTACAATGAGCAGTTCTTC
>TRBJ1-5|many|TRBV20-1|-
CSARDRKHSNQPQHF
TGCAGTGCTAGAGACAGGAAGCACAGCAATCAGCCCCAGCATTTT
>TRBJ2-7|medium-sized|TRBV5-5|-
CASSYATGAYEQYF
TGTGCCAGCAGTTACGCGACAGGTGCCTACGAGCAGTACTTC
>TRBJ2-3|many|TRBV5-1|-
CASSDGGGTDTQYF
TGCGCCAGCAGCGACGGTGGAGGCACAGATACGCAGTATTTT
>TRBJ2-2|many|TRBV2|TRBD1
CASSGSGGSNTGELFF
TGTGCCAGCAGTGGATCAGGGGGTTCGAACACCGGGGAGCTGTTTTTT
>TRBJ1-1|many|TRBV6-2/TRBV6-3|TRBD1
CASSMRQGAAFF
TGTGCCAGCAGTATGAGACAGGGTGCTGCTTTCTTT
>TRBJ2-7|-|TRBV9|TRBD2
CASSVGSGSSNEQYF
TGTGCCAGCAGCGTAGGGAGCGGGAGTTCTAACGAGCAGTACTTC
>TRBJ2-3|few|TRBV13|TRBD1
CASSPWTGGRDTQYF
TGTGCCAGCAGTCCTTGGACAGGGGGAAGAGATACGCAGTATTTT
>TRBJ2-1|many|TRBV6-2/TRBV6-3|TRBD2
CASSQLAGVGNEQFF
TGTGCCAGCAGCCAACTAGCGGGGGTGGGCAATGAGCAGTTCTTC
>TRBJ2-7|many|TRBV28|TRBD2
CASRFGRGYEQYF
TGTGCCAGCAGGTTCGGGAGGGGCTACGAGCAGTACTTC
>TRBJ2-5|many|TRBV20-1|-
CSAPQGQETQYF
TGCAGTGCCCCACAGGGACAAGAGACCCAGTACTTC
>TRBJ1-1|-|TRBV5-1|-
CASKLKDRNTEAFF
TGCGCCAGCAAGCTAAAGGACAGGAACACTGAAGCTTTCTTT
>TRBJ1-2|few|TRBV11-2|-
CASSLQGQLLGYTF
TGTGCCAGCAGCTTACAAGGCCAGCTTTTGGGCTACACCTTC
>TRBJ2-7|many|TRBV20-1|-
CSASRGQGGSYEQYF
TGCAGTGCTTCTCGGGGACAAGGGGGATCCTACGAGCAGTACTTC
>TRBJ1-1|few|TRBV3-1|-
CASSTIGANTEAFF
TGTGCCAGCAGCACAATAGGAGCGAACACTGAAGCTTTCTTT
>TRBJ2-5|many|TRBV28|-
CASSLAGAQETQYF
TGTGCCAGCAGTTTGGCGGGGGCACAAGAGACCCAGTACTTC
>TRBJ2-1|few|TRBV21-1|-
CASSKLVSTRGNEQFF
TGTGCCAGCAGCAAGTTAGTGTCAACGCGGGGGAATGAGCAGTTCTTC
>TRBJ2-7|-|TRBV6-7|-
CASSYSRVPALSSYEQYF
TGTGCCAGCAGTTACTCGAGGGTTCCGGCATTAAGCTCCTACGAGCAGTACTTC
>TRBJ1-1|-|TRBV10-2|-
CASIGARGVEAFF
TGCGCCAGCATCGGAGCCCGAGGGGTTGAAGCTTTCTTT
>TRBJ2-3|many|TRBV6-2/TRBV6-3|-
CASSSRGARDTQYF
TGTGCCAGCAGTTCCCGGGGGGCTAGAGATACGCAGTATTTT
>TRBJ1-2|many|TRBV25-1|-
CASSAAGNYGYTF
TGTGCCAGCAGTGCGGCCGGAAACTATGGCTACACCTTC
>TRBJ2-3|few|TRBV7-9|-
CASSPWGARDTQYF
TGTGCCAGCAGCCCTTGGGGGGCCAGAGATACGCAGTATTTT
>TRBJ1-1|-|TRBV7-8|-
CASSPRLRVKAEAFF
TGTGCCAGCAGCCCCCGTCTGAGGGTTAAAGCTGAAGCTTTCTTT
>TRBJ2-3|-|TRBV15|TRBD2
CATSSTILTSEKLYTQYF
TGTGCCACCAGCAGTACCATCCTGACTAGCGAGAAATTATATACGCAGTATTTT
>TRBJ2-3|-|TRBV20-1|-
CSALTIEGSSTDTQYF
TGCAGTGCCCTCACTATTGAGGGCTCTAGCACAGATACGCAGTATTTT
>TRBJ2-1|many|TRBV6-2/TRBV6-3|TRBD1
CATRDRDRDYNEQFF
TGTGCCACCCGTGACCGGGACAGGGACTACAATGAGCAGTTCTTC
>TRBJ1-4|many|TRBV27|TRBD1
CASSSPLTGRTNEKLFF
TGTGCCAGCAGTTCCCCTCTGACAGGGCGGACTAATGAAAAACTGTTTTTT
>TRBJ2-2|-|TRBV27|TRBD2
CASSSRTSGRATTGELFF
TGTGCCAGCAGTTCCCGGACTAGCGGGAGGGCTACCACCGGGGAGCTGTTTTTT
>TRBJ2-4|-|TRBV20-1|-
CSASVGVGKNIQYF
TGCAGTGCTAGTGTCGGAGTCGGGAAAAACATTCAGTACTTC
>TRBJ2-7|many|TRBV5-1|TRBD1
CASSLRTGTHEQYF
TGCGCCAGCAGCTTACGGACAGGGACCCACGAGCAGTACTTC
>TRBJ1-4|few|TRBV6-1|TRBD1
CASSGGTVRDEKLFF
TGTGCCAGCAGTGGGGGGACAGTTCGGGATGAAAAACTGTTTTTT
>TRBJ2-2|-|TRBV6-6|TRBD2
CATGLIAGDTGELFF
TGTGCCACCGGGTTAATAGCGGGAGACACCGGGGAGCTGTTTTTT
>TRBJ2-1|many|TRBV4-3|-
CASSPLQGVSYNEQFF
TGCGCCAGCAGCCCGTTACAGGGAGTATCCTACAATGAGCAGTTCTTC
>TRBJ2-3|medium-sized|TRBV28|-
CASRVRGAGDTQYF
TGTGCCAGCCGCGTAAGGGGCGCGGGCGATACGCAGTATTTT
>TRBJ2-7|many|TRBV5-1|-
CASSFLDGGNEQYF
TGCGCCAGCAGCTTTCTGGACGGTGGAAACGAGCAGTACTTC
>TRBJ2-7|-|TRBV28|TRBD2
CASCGGGLHEQYF
TGTGCCTCCTGCGGGGGGGGGCTGCACGAGCAGTACTTC
>TRBJ1-2|many|TRBV7-2|TRBD1
CASSLRDRAYGYTF
TGTGCCAGCAGCCTCCGGGACAGGGCCTATGGCTACACCTTC
>TRBJ2-1|-|TRBV5-1|TRBD2
CASSLRSGGALEQFF
TGCGCCAGCAGCTTGAGAAGCGGGGGGGCCCTAGAGCAGTTCTTC
>TRBJ2-3|few|TRBV5-4|-
CASSPDWRGTRTDTQYF
TGTGCCAGCAGCCCCGACTGGAGGGGGACGCGGACAGATACGCAGTATTTT
>TRBJ2-7|many|TRBV7-2|TRBD2
CASSLGGRTTYEQYF
TGTGCCAGCAGCTTAGGCGGGAGGACCACCTACGAGCAGTACTTC
>TRBJ2-2|few|TRBV2|TRBD2
CASSDPGGTGELFF
TGTGCCAGCAGTGACCCGGGGGGCACCGGGGAGCTGTTTTTT
>TRBJ2-2|-|TRBV5-5|-
CASSPSSNTGELFF
TGTGCCAGCAGCCCCAGCTCGAACACCGGGGAGCTGTTTTTT
>TRBJ1-3|-|TRBV7-8|TRBD1
CASSPTGGNTIYF
TGTGCCAGCAGCCCGACAGGGGGGAACACCATATATTTT
>TRBJ1-5|many|TRBV27|-
CASSLSDNQPQHF
TGTGCCAGCAGTTTATCGGACAATCAGCCCCAGCATTTT
>TRBJ1-2|many|TRBV11-2|TRBD1
CASSINRDRRTNGYTF
TGTGCCAGCAGCATAAACCGGGACAGGAGAACGAATGGCTACACCTTC